These 9 T cell receptor beta chains share one sample of origin, sequenced in a study of blood T cells in healthy people across ages. The use of a sample-barcoded 5' primer and a J-beta primer mix characterized a second PCR of about 7 to 12 cycles. In TCRdb, the 5' RACE reads were re-called with MiXCR into one record per CDR3 protein. There are 1.8 million or so distinct CDR3 sequences in the sample; roughly 43% occur only once, and about 23% lies in the top ten. The sequenced sample consisted of blood. All receptors derive from a human donor in good health.

This sequence joins TRBV20-1 and TRBJ1-2, with 7 bases identical to TRBD1. CDR3 length equals 13 residues. Germline lookup yields CDR1 DFQATT and CDR2 SNEGSKA (reference sequence). This CDR3 reads CRATGDSSYGYTF. The CDR3 nucleotides read TGCAGGGCAACAGGGGACTCTTCCTATGGCTACACCTTC.

This clonotype was seen at least ten times. The DNA for the CDR3 is TGTGCCAGCAGCCAGACAGGCTATGGCTACACCTTC. Translation gives CASSQTGYGYTF. This sequence joins TRBV14 and TRBJ1-2; a possible D gene is TRBD1 (6 bases). CDR1 and CDR2 (germline): SGHDN, FVKESK. V gave up 3 bases and J gave up 4 bases, with 6 bases separating them. The length of the CDR3 is 12 residues.

This clonotype was observed a handful of times. The CDR3 DNA reads as TGTGCCAGCAGTTACCCTACAGGGGGGGACGAGCAGTACTTC. Its translation is CASSYPTGGDEQYF. The chain joins TRBV6-6 to TRBJ2-7, with D perhaps matching TRBD1 (8 bases). The CDR3 has 14 amino acids. Trimming removed 2 bases from V and 5 bases from J, with 13 bases in between. Germline V gene lookup returns CDR1 MNHNY and CDR2 SVGAGI (reference sequence).

The rearrangement joins TRBV12-3 or TRBV12-4 to TRBJ2-5, with D possibly called TRBD1 or TRBD2 (5 bases each). Between the trimmed V and J ends, which lost 7 bases and 5 bases, there was a span of 17 bases. The CDR3 length is 14 residues. The CDR3 loop is CASTLGVISETQYF. In DNA, the CDR3 is TGTGCCAGCACCTTGGGGGTGATAAGTGAGACCCAGTACTTC.

Turning to this clonotype: A junction boundary mismatches the germline segment, possibly from a read error. This CDR3 reads CASSLLEGGANVRTF. CDR3 in DNA: TGTGCCAGCAGCTTATTGGAAGGTGGGGCCAACGTCCGGACTTTC. The rearrangement uses TRBV11-1 and TRBJ2-6, with D possibly being TRBD1 (5 bases). Per germline, CDR1 SGHAT and CDR2 FQDESV (reference sequence). This CDR3 has 15 residues. The full variable domain, rest sourced from reference TRBV11-1 and TRBJ2-6, is EAEVAQSPRYKITEKSQAVAFWCDPISGHATLYWYRQILGQGPELLVQFQDESVVDDSQLPKDRFSAERLKGVDSTLKIQPAELGDSAMYLCASSLLEGGANVRTFGAGSRLTVL.

This clonotype came up a few times. The rearrangement uses TRBV28 and TRBJ1-2, with 9 bases lining up with TRBD1. Germline assignment: CDR1 MDHEN and CDR2 SYDVKM. The V segment lost 8 bases and the J segment 7 bases; nucleotides outside the gene matches: 11. The CDR3 consists of 14 residues. CDR3 sequence (DNA): TGTGCCAGCCGTTGGTACAGGGGGCATGGTGGCTACACCTTC. This sequence encodes CASRWYRGHGGYTF.

The chain carries TRBV12-3 or TRBV12-4 and TRBJ2-3; the match to TRBD1 covers 7 bases. V lost 3 bases to trimming and J lost 3 bases; unmatched junction nucleotides: 12. The CDR3 runs to 17 residues. The CDR3 loop is CASSFRLGQGVTDTQYF. The CDR3, as DNA: TGTGCCAGCAGTTTCCGGCTTGGTCAGGGGGTAACAGATACGCAGTATTTT.

Note on this clonotype: One end of the junction fails to match germline, which may point to a read error. The chain uses TRBV12-3 or TRBV12-4 and TRBJ1-1, with TRBD1 matching over 7 bases. The CDR3 length is 16 residues. The CDR3 nucleotides are TGTGCAAGCAGTCCGGGGAAGACAGGGAGTCAGACTGAAGCTTTCTTT. Translation: CASSPGKTGSQTEAFF.

This clonotype appeared a few times. A clone one base away is much larger, so this may be a read error. The chain is built from TRBV20-1 and TRBJ2-3, with D possibly TRBD1 on 6 matching bases. This CDR3 contains 13 residues. The ends were cut back, 5 bases at V and 4 bases at J, with 13 bases in the middle. Germline loops: CDR1 DFQATT, CDR2 SNEGSKA (reference sequence). Written as DNA, the CDR3 is TGCAGTGCTGGAAAACAGGGCCCAGATACGCAGTATTTT. Translation: CSAGKQGPDTQYF.